This T cell receptor beta chain was retrieved from a study of identifying expanded T cells in peripheral blood. Trimming took 0 bases from V and 5 from J, leaving 5 bases between them. Germline CDR1 LGHNA, CDR2 YSLEER. This CDR3 contains 13 residues. Study-wide findings and caveats: Roughly 1.1 clones differed between technical replicates, versus about 15 and 19 over time.

Using immunoSEQ multiplex PCR, the repertoire was profiled, and TCRdb retains in-frame clones only, with some absent. The sample yields approximately 90,000 clones, 86% seen once. In the case of this clone: Its target is unknown.

Sample: blood. This chain uses TRBV4-3 with TRBJ1-5; no clear D. The TCR was taken from a person aged 18 to 70 in good health. CDR3 sequence (DNA): TGCGCCAGCAGCCAAGATGAGGATCAGCCCCAGCATTTT. It codes for CASSQDEDQPQHF.